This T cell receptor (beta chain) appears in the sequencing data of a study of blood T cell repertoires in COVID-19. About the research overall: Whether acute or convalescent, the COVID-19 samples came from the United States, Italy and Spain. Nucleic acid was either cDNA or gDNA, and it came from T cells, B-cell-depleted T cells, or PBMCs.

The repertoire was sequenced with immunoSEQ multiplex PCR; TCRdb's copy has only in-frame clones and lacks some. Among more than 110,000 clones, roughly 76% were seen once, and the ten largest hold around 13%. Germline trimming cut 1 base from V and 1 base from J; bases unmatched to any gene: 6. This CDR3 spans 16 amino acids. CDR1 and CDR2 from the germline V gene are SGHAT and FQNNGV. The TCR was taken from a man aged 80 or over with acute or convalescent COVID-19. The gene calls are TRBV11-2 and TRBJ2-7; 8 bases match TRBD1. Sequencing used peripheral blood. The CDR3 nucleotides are TGTGCCAGCAGCTTAGGTGGGACAGGTCCATCCTACGAGCAGTACTTC. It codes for CASSLGGTGPSYEQYF.